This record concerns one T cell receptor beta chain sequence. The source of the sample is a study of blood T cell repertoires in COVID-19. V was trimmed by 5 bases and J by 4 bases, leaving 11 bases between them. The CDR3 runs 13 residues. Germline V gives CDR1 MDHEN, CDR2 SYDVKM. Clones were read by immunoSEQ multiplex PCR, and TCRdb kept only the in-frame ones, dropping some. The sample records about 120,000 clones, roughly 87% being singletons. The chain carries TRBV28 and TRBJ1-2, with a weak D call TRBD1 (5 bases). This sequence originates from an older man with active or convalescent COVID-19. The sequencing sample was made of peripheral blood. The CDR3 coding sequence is TGTGCCAGCAGTCCGACAGCCTTCTATGGCTACACCTTC. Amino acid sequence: CASSPTAFYGYTF.